This record looks at one T cell receptor (beta chain) sequence and its context. Its antigen remains unknown. This entry is derived from a study of vaccination and CD4 T cells after COVID-19. Treatment defined: roughly 11-day PBMC culture with coronavirus spike peptide pools or control peptides (ViraFEST assay). Sequenced with the Oncomine TCR Beta short-read assay was DNA taken from cultured CD4+ T cells. MiXCR was run by TCRdb on the PCR reads, yielding one entry per CDR3 protein. The profile shows about 15,000 distinct CDR3 sequences, roughly 73% of them singletons. The germline V gene encodes CDR1 MNHEY and CDR2 SVGAGI. V lost 2 bases, J lost 0 bases, and 1 base stayed unmatched. This CDR3 has 15 residues.

Input material: CD4+ T cells from blood, cultured in vitro. J is TRBJ1-5 and V is TRBV6-5; 7 nucleotides agree with TRBD1. This TCR came from a human donor who had recovered from COVID-19. The CDR3 DNA sequence: TGTGCCAGCAGTTACAAGGGGGCTAGCAATCAGCCCCAGCATTTT. It translates to CASSYKGASNQPQHF.